This T cell receptor (beta chain) was obtained from a study of cytomegalovirus exposure and HLA in healthy donors (dated by TCRdb to about 2017). Describing the broader study: In an earlier analysis of some 550 of the donors, 276 Gb of sequence data and approximately 100 million unique TCR beta sequences from approximately 180 million T cells were reported. An early release that covered several hundred HLA-typed donors contained approximately 300 gigabases of sequencing data and tens of millions of unique TCR sequences. Of the roughly 400 genotyped donors, roughly 80% fell in the genetic ancestry cluster associated with self-reported Caucasian donors. The study aimed to test whether cataloging public T cell receptors could reveal signatures of past pathogen exposure. The study used immunosequencing to profile the T cell repertoires of 670 or so subjects and linked those repertoires to cytomegalovirus serostatus. A separate validation cohort of 100 to 150 different subjects was used in addition to the 666-subject first cohort. To predict cytomegalovirus infection status, the study combined high-throughput TCR immunosequencing, statistical association of individual TCRs with disease status, and machine learning. In a later analysis, previously published TCR beta repertoires from 666 donors were re-analyzed and high-resolution HLA genotyping was added so that TCR occurrence patterns could be studied. Rather than drawing on any new phenotypic data, the later analysis identified candidate immune exposures from TCR beta sequences and the way those sequences occurred across donors. In an earlier analysis of about 590 of the donors, high-throughput TCR beta sequencing was used to judge whether each TCR beta V gene segment behaved as functional or pseudogenic. Alongside the repertoire data, information on donor age, sex, ethnicity and CMV serostatus was compiled. Genome-wide SNP genotypes for about 55% of the 666 donors were used in a later genetic analysis, which treated that subset as a discovery cohort. Every discovery cohort repertoire had been produced on one sequencing platform. Both class I and class II loci were covered by HLA typing, at four-digit resolution. Typing coverage varied by locus: about 620-630 donors for A, B, C, DRB1 and DQB1; more than 500 for DQA1; about 570 for DPA1; roughly 450 for DPB1. Because of strong linkage in the cohort, five DR-DQ haplotypes were treated as single units for association and clustering. Among some 400 genotyped donors of the cohort, an average of around 250,000 unique TCR beta nucleotide sequences was sequenced per donor, of which 15% to 20% were non-productive.

The cohort was made up of 666 healthy bone marrow donors. All cohort members were sampled while nominally healthy, although unrecorded immune exposures were likely present. The donor was CMV seronegative and was included in the group of approximately 350 seronegative cohort members. A peripheral blood sample was provided by each donor, and peripheral blood mononuclear cells were used for TCR beta sequencing. The Qiagen DNeasy Blood Extraction Kit was used to extract genomic DNA from the blood cell samples. To prepare the library, the immunoSEQ multiplex PCR assay was applied. The multiplex PCR relied on a mix of 60 forward primers for TCR Vbeta segments and 13 reverse primers for TCR Jbeta segments. A multiplex PCR assay on genomic DNA amplified the CDR3 region of rearranged TCR beta genes. On the Illumina HiSeq System, the amplified TCR beta libraries were sequenced as 87-base-pair reads. Per the original workflow: A later analysis counted approximately 84 million unique TCR beta chains across the 550 to 700 repertoires, and 10 million to 12 million of these chains were shared by at least two donors. Raw reads were error-corrected and collapsed into unique sequences by a nearest-neighbor algorithm in which closely related sequences were merged to remove PCR and sequencing errors. To assign V, D and J gene segments, CDR3 sequences were aligned to IMGT reference sequences. For a sequence to be retained, a match of at least six nucleotides to both a V gene segment and a J gene segment was required. A rearrangement was called productive if the CDR3 had no stop codons and remained in frame with V and J, and every other rearrangement was called non-productive. CDR3 was defined by IMGT convention, running from the second conserved V-encoded cysteine to the conserved J-encoded phenylalanine. The earlier analysis of some 540 of the donors excluded any sequence lacking an unambiguous match to a single V gene segment. An earlier analysis of 587 of the donors called V segments functional above 56.7% productive rearrangements and segregating when the between-donor standard deviation exceeded 5%. A statistical classification framework was developed to diagnose cytomegalovirus status using the catalog of TCR beta chain sequences. V and J gene assignment, in a later analysis, came from comparing TCR nucleotide sequences with IMGT/GENE-DB human TR gene sequences. A later analysis assigned CDR3 sequences and most-parsimonious VDJ recombination scenarios with the TCRdist pipeline. In a later analysis, every TCR beta chain was defined by the combination of its CDR3 amino acid sequence and its V-gene family, and reads without a unique V-gene family were dropped. In a later analysis, several hundred highly shared, low-generation-probability nucleotide sequences were removed to address suspected cross-contamination and a sequencing artifact. In a later analysis, a clonal expansion index for each public chain was calculated from normalized within-repertoire ranks of inferred template counts. In a later analysis, generation probabilities were computed with a VDJ recombination model fitted to out-of-frame rearrangements, and the resulting probabilities were checked against IGoR. In a later analysis, hypergeometric tests were used to score TCR-TCR, TCR-HLA and TCR-CMV co-occurrence, with a repertoire-size bias correction applied to TCR pairs. To estimate false discovery rates, a later analysis permuted the HLA or CMV assignments 20 times. A later analysis grouped co-occurring TCRs with DBSCAN, adding TCRdist sequence similarity when clustering within HLA-allele-positive subsets. For co-occurrence clustering, repertoires with fewer than 30,000 or more than 120,000 public chains were excluded, along with about five repertoires with anomalous nucleotide sharing. In TCRdb, the immuneACCESS table is reduced to in-frame sequences with V and J assigned. These tables do not hold every clone; where another copy was compared, an unresolved V gene accounts for under half, and the others remain unexplained. Clonal size and the V and J genes are those of that table, whereas D and trimming came from the DNA. This sample comprises under 200,000 clones, over 60% of them detected only once. Around 5.7% of the sample goes to the ten largest clones.

Counted from cysteine to phenylalanine, this CDR3 has 15 amino acids. Left in the record is the CDR3 DNA by itself, 45 bases read in frame from the first base. V trim: 2 bases; J trim: 5 bases; unmatched bases: 8. In the germline V gene, CDR1 corresponds to SGDLS and CDR2 to YYNGEE. As to this clone: This clone's antigen is unknown. No quality values exist for individual bases; no much larger clone is one base distant.

The research as a whole found: Linkage disequilibrium might explain the correlated functional status among segregating V segments, but an unknown experimental factor could not be ruled out. An earlier analysis of around 600 of the donors showed that most TCR beta V segments appeared in productive rearrangements either about 87% or about 30% of the time, which broadly matched IMGT annotations. A later analysis found that TCR association rates varied across HLA loci, with DRB1 alleles showing the most associated TCRs and HLA-C alleles the fewest. At a false discovery rate of 0.05, a later analysis linked 16,951 TCR beta sequences to specific HLA alleles. Compared with equally common non-associated chains, HLA-associated TCR beta chains in a later analysis were more clonally expanded and had lower generation probabilities. The authors suggested that the approach could potentially be generalized to other disease states and immunological phenotypes. A later analysis reported that several top co-occurrence clusters appeared linked to parvovirus B19, influenza, CMV and Epstein-Barr virus. A later genetic analysis reported fewer N-insertions in productive TCRs among donors in an Asian-associated ancestry cluster than the approximately 700-donor mean. In vitro tests confirmed that a few of the cytomegalovirus-associated TCR beta chains recognize cytomegalovirus antigens. Cytomegalovirus status was reported to be diagnosed by the classifier with high specificity and sensitivity in both the original and validation cohorts. A further reported finding was that TCR beta sequences accurately predicted the HLA-A and HLA-B alleles for most subjects in the first cohort. The presence/absence analyses assumed that sequencing depth was roughly uniform across donors, and that assumption may not be true. A cluster of highly shared sequence variants was judged likely to be a technical artifact of the sequencing pipeline. A total of some 180 TCR beta chains were listed by the study as associated with cytomegalovirus. For the cohort, immune exposure information was limited to CMV serostatus. Some IMGT-functional V segments, including TRBV6-2 and TRBV6-3, could not be distinguished by the 87-base-pair reads and were therefore excluded. In a later genetic analysis, a missense DCLRE1C variant was associated with V-gene and J-gene trimming of TCR beta chains, and the association was replicated in an independent cohort. Because some donors lacked HLA typing at each locus, the association tests relied only on the typed subset. Because counts were too low, about 15 rarely observed V segments, including chromosome 9 orphons, were left out of the earlier analysis of about 500 of the donors. Most TCR sequences were observed very rarely across donors, whereas some public TCRs were present in many individuals. This cohort had only TCR beta chains sequenced, and the lack of alpha or paired-chain data limited which features could be detected. According to a later analysis, most CMV-associated TCR beta chains appeared to be HLA-restricted, and the HLA associations seemed to be driven largely by CMV exposure. Strong co-occurrence of HLA alleles, especially DR and DQ, made assigning TCR associations to individual alleles difficult.

The sequence derives from a man aged 40-55 years in good health and CMV-seronegative. The rearrangement joined TRBV9 to TRBJ2-3, with TRBD2 identical over 7 junction bases. Sequencing was carried out using PBMCs. The CDR3 has the sequence CASSVNGLGGDTQYF. The base sequence is TGTGCCAGCAGCGTGAACGGACTAGGTGGAGATACGCAGTATTTT. With the portions outside the CDR3 filled from the reference TRBV9 and TRBJ2-3 genes, the complete variable region becomes DSGVTQTPKHLITATGQRVTLRCSPRSGDLSVYWYQQSLDQGLQFLIQYYNGEERAKGNILERFSAQQFPDLHSELNLSSLELGDSALYFCASSVNGLGGDTQYFGPGTRLTVL.